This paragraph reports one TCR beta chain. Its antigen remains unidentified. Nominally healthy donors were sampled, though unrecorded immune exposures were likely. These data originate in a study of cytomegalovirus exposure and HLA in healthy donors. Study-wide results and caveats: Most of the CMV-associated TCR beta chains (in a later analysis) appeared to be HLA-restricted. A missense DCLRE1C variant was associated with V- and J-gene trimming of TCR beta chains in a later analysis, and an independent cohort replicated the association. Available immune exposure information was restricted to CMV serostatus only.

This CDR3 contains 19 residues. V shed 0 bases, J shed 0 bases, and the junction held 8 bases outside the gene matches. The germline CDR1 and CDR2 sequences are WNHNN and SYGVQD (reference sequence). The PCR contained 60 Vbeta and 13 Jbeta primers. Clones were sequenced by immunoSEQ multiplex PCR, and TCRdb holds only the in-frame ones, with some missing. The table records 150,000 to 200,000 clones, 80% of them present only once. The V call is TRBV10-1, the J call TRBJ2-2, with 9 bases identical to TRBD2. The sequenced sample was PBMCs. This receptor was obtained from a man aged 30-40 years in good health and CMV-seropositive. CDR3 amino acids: CASSESNIIAGANTGELFF. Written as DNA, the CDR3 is TGCGCCAGCAGTGAGTCGAATATCATAGCGGGAGCGAACACCGGGGAGCTGTTTTTT.